The 10 T cell receptor beta chains presented below share a single source sample, sequenced in a study of cytomegalovirus exposure and HLA in healthy donors. 60 Vbeta and 13 Jbeta primers were used in PCR. Method: immunoSEQ multiplex PCR; TCRdb's copy keeps in-frame clones and lacks some. The sample lists about 130,000 clones; around 72% were seen once. The sequenced sample consisted of PBMCs. The source is a man between 50 and 59 years old in good health and CMV-seropositive.

The sample holds a few counts of this clone. The chain joins TRBV7-3 to TRBJ2-3; D might be TRBD1 (7 bases). V was trimmed by 3 bases and J by 3 bases, leaving 10 bases between them. This CDR3 is built from 14 residues. Germline values: CDR1 SGHTA, CDR2 FQGTGA. CDR3 loop: CASSLEGATDTQYF. DNA of the CDR3: TGTGCCAGCAGCTTGGAGGGGGCGACAGATACGCAGTATTTT.

This clone was recorded only once. This sequence joins TRBV5-1 and TRBJ1-1; D gene uncertain. This CDR3 is built from 13 residues. Trimming removed 4 bases at V and 5 bases at J, with 12 bases between. Germline assignment: CDR1 SGHRS and CDR2 YFSETQ. CDR3 coding DNA: TGCGCCAGCAGCACGCTCCTAGGAACTGAAGCTTTCTTT. Protein product: CASSTLLGTEAFF.

The gene calls are TRBV10-3 and TRBJ1-5, with 10 bases lining up with TRBD1. The junction had 4 bases not matched to a gene; V was cut back by 0 bases and J by 5 bases. Germline V gives CDR1 ENHRY, CDR2 SYGVKD. The CDR3 extends over 16 amino acids. This CDR3 is CAISESGQGGHQPQHF. In DNA, the CDR3 is TGTGCCATCAGTGAGTCCGGACAGGGGGGACATCAGCCCCAGCATTTT.

This chain connects TRBV14 to TRBJ2-5, with 8 bases lining up with TRBD2. J gave up 3 bases and V 4 bases, and 1 base lay outside the gene matches. Germline assignment: CDR1 SGHDN and CDR2 FVKESK. This CDR3 comprises 13 residues. The DNA for the CDR3 is TGTGCCAGCAGCCCACTAGCGGAAGAGACCCAGTACTTC. As protein: CASSPLAEETQYF.

This chain joins TRBV2 and TRBJ2-7, with D unclear. The CDR3 loop spans 12 amino acids. Trimming shortened V by 4 bases and J by 3 bases, and 7 bases separated the two germline ends. Germline V gene data show CDR1 as SNHLY and CDR2 as FYNNEI. The CDR3: CASSAKFYEQYF. The DNA of the CDR3 is TGTGCCAGCAGTGCCAAATTCTACGAGCAGTACTTC.

Concerning this clone itself: Different DNA sequences within this sample yield the same CDR3. This chain links TRBV6-1 with TRBJ2-5; tentatively, D is TRBD2 (7 bases). Germline lookup yields CDR1 MNHNS and CDR2 SASEGT. Trimming shortened V by 6 bases and J by 5 bases, and 13 bases separated the two germline ends. This CDR3 spans 13 amino acids. CDR3 sequence: CASSPRGGETQYF. The CDR3 region has the DNA TGTGCCAGCAGCCCTAGGGGGGGTGAGACCCAGTACTTC.

The chain recombines TRBV6-1 with TRBJ2-3; 9 bases line up with TRBD2. Germline V gene lookup returns CDR1 MNHNS and CDR2 SASEGT. The V segment lost 4 bases and the J segment 5 bases; nucleotides outside the gene matches: 10. The CDR3 has 16 residues. Written as DNA, the CDR3 is TGTGCCAGCAGTGCCCTACAAGCGGGAGGCAAAGATACGCAGTATTTT. Amino acid sequence: CASSALQAGGKDTQYF.

The V gene is TRBV7-2, the J gene TRBJ1-1, with 10 positions matching TRBD1. Germline V gene data show CDR1 as SGHTA and CDR2 as FQGNSA. This CDR3 has 14 amino acids. The ends lost 5 bases at V and 2 bases at J; junction bases unmatched: 2. As DNA, the CDR3 is TGTGCCAGCAGCCGGGACAGGGGTAACACTGAAGCTTTCTTT. Protein product: CASSRDRGNTEAFF.

The rearrangement joins TRBV20-1 to TRBJ1-2, with a weak D call TRBD1 (6 bases). V gave up 3 bases and J gave up 7 bases, with 9 bases separating them. CDR1 and CDR2 (germline): DFQATT, SNEGSKA (reference sequence). This CDR3 spans 11 amino acids. The CDR3 nucleotides are TGCAGTGCTAGTAGACAGGCTGGCTACACCTTC. It translates to CSASRQAGYTF.

V gene TRBV12-5 combines with J gene TRBJ2-3; D gene ambiguous. V was pared by 5 bases and J by 0 bases, with 9 bases between. The CDR3 length is 14 residues. Germline CDR1 and CDR2: LGHNT and FRNRAP. The CDR3 sequence: CASGQETSTDTQYF. CDR3 DNA sequence: TGTGCTAGTGGTCAGGAAACTAGCACAGATACGCAGTATTTT.